This record concerns one TCR beta chain sequence. The antigen remains unidentified. The sample comes from a study of cytomegalovirus exposure and HLA in healthy donors. The donors gave bone marrow, and they were healthy. Study outcomes and limitations: In an earlier analysis, productive rearrangement rates for most beta V segments clustered near 87% or 30%. Reports credit the classifier with highly specific, highly sensitive diagnosis of cytomegalovirus status.

Germline V gene lookup returns CDR1 LNHDA and CDR2 SQIVND (reference sequence). V lost 4 bases to trimming and J lost 5 bases; unmatched junction nucleotides: 14. The CDR3 spans 17 residues. The PCR used 60 Vbeta and 13 Jbeta primers. Here immunoSEQ multiplex PCR was the method, and the copy in TCRdb shows in-frame clones only, minus some. The sample records around 150,000 clones, 76% being singletons. This TCR came from a woman aged 40 to 50 in good health and CMV-seronegative. The chain employs TRBV19 and TRBJ1-5, with 7 bases matching TRBD1. The sequenced sample was PBMCs. The CDR3 DNA reads as TGTGCCAGTAGTAACCAGAATTTAGAGGGGGCGGATCAGCCCCAGCATTTT. Translated: CASSNQNLEGADQPQHF.